Presented here are 26 T cell receptor beta chains from one specimen sequenced in a study of blood T cells in healthy people across ages. It was with a sample-barcoded 5' primer and a J-beta primer mix that a second PCR of about 7 to 12 cycles was run. TCRdb itself ran the 5' RACE reads through MiXCR, one entry per CDR3 protein. The sample has 870,000 or so distinct CDR3 sequences; under 35% are singletons. What was sequenced was blood. The source is an elderly woman in good health.

Remarks on this clonotype: A much bigger clone sits one base away, suggesting this may be a read error. The V gene is TRBV24-1, the J gene TRBJ2-7; no clear D. Germline V CDR1 and CDR2: KGHDR, SFDVKD. This CDR3 has 13 residues. The chain's CDR3 is CTTSDSNSYEQYF. The CDR3 bases are TGTACCACCAGTGATTCGAACTCCTACGAGCAGTACTTC.

Worth noting for this clonotype: It may be a read error: a sequence one base away is much more abundant. The chain links TRBV20-1 to TRBJ1-5; TRBD1 is a possible D gene (6 bases). The germline V gene has CDR1 DFQATT and CDR2 SNEGSKA (reference sequence). CDR3 size: 15 residues. Trimming removed 5 bases from V and 5 bases from J, with 19 bases in between. The chain's CDR3 is CSAPQLRGKDQPQHF. The CDR3, as DNA: TGCAGTGCTCCCCAACTCAGGGGTAAGGATCAGCCCCAGCATTTT.

Ten or more counts support this clonotype. The DNA of the CDR3 is TGTGCCAGCAGGACAGGGATGAGGAATGAGCAGTTCTTC. It codes for CASRTGMRNEQFF. The chain links TRBV28 to TRBJ2-1; 7 nucleotides match TRBD1. Germline V gives CDR1 MDHEN, CDR2 SYDVKM. The V and J ends lost 6 bases and 7 bases, in that order; junction bases with no gene match: 6. The CDR3 totals 13 residues.

This clonotype has ten or more counts. This rearrangement joins TRBV2 to TRBJ2-5; weak D call: TRBD1 (6 bases). Trimming took 6 bases from V and 5 from J, leaving 16 bases between them. Germline V gene sequence: CDR1 SNHLY, CDR2 FYNNEI. The CDR3 spans 14 residues. This CDR3 reads CASSNQGSRETQYF. CDR3 sequence (DNA): TGTGCCAGCAGCAATCAGGGGTCTCGGGAGACCCAGTACTTC.

At least ten counts were recorded for this clonotype. The genes are TRBV10-3 and TRBJ2-3; D is unclear. The germline V and J ends were trimmed by 11 bases and 2 bases, with 20 bases remaining between them. Germline assignment: CDR1 ENHRY and CDR2 SYGVKD. CDR3 length: 15 residues. The DNA of the CDR3 is TGTGCCGCCAGTAGCTCTACGAGTCCCACAGATACGCAGTATTTT. The encoded protein is CAASSSTSPTDTQYF.

This clonotype showed up just a few times. The J gene is TRBJ1-2, the V gene TRBV12-3 or TRBV12-4; D might be TRBD1 (5 bases). The CDR3 is 15 amino acids. The V gene lost 2 bases and the J gene lost 4 bases, with 14 bases spanning the gap. The CDR3 reads CASSLWAGPSYGYTF. The CDR3 nucleotides read TGTGCCAGCAGTTTATGGGCAGGGCCTAGCTATGGCTACACCTTC.

There are many counts of this clonotype. V usage is TRBV18 and J usage is TRBJ2-5; unclear D gene. CDR1 KGHSH and CDR2 LQKENI come from the germline V gene. The ends were cut back, 5 bases at V and 0 bases at J, with 10 bases in the middle. The CDR3 is made up of 14 amino acids. Written as DNA, the CDR3 is TGTGCCAGCTCAGACCGACCGTACCAAGAGACCCAGTACTTC. Its protein is CASSDRPYQETQYF.

In its sample, this clonotype was seen many times. The CDR3 DNA reads as TGCAGTGCTAGTGGGCAGGGGGCAGAGACCCAGTACTTC. Protein: CSASGQGAETQYF. This rearrangement joins TRBV20-1 to TRBJ2-5; 8 nucleotides align to TRBD1. Germline assignment: CDR1 DFQATT and CDR2 SNEGSKA (reference sequence). CDR3 length: 13 amino acids. The V and J ends lost 3 bases and 4 bases, in that order; junction bases with no gene match: 4.

This clonotype was observed at least ten times. CDR3 protein: CASGIGRGYTF. In DNA form, the CDR3 reads TGTGCCAGCGGGATTGGACGGGGCTACACCTTC. The gene calls are TRBV12-3 or TRBV12-4 and TRBJ1-2; D remains unclear. V was trimmed by 8 bases and J by 8 bases, leaving 12 bases between them. This CDR3 has 11 amino acids.

This clonotype was picked up a small number of times. The chain recombines TRBV12-3 or TRBV12-4 with TRBJ1-5, with D possibly being TRBD1 (5 bases). V lost 5 bases to trimming and J lost 0 bases, with 11 bases between them. The CDR3 length is 15 residues. The CDR3 loop is CASSPRQYSNQPQHF. The CDR3 DNA follows: TGTGCCAGCAGTCCTCGACAGTATAGCAATCAGCCCCAGCATTTT.

Regarding this clonotype: A single base separates this from a much larger clone, so it may be a read error. The chain recombines TRBV12-3 or TRBV12-4 with TRBJ2-1; TRBD2 might be the D (6 bases). This CDR3 contains 16 residues. The CDR3 loop is CASSSGELASYNVQFF. CDR3 nucleotides: TGTGCCAGCAGTTCTGGGGAACTAGCCTCCTACAATGTGCAGTTCTTC.

There are many counts of this clonotype. The V gene is TRBV20-1, the J gene TRBJ1-5, with D hard to call. Trimming took off 0 bases at V and 4 bases at J, with 13 bases between the two ends. This CDR3 comprises 15 residues. The germline gives CDR1 DFQATT, CDR2 SNEGSKA (reference sequence). DNA for the CDR3: TGCAGTGCTAGAGATCTGGCCATACCGAATCAGCCCCAGCATTTT. This translates into CSARDLAIPNQPQHF.

This clonotype was seen many times. V and J are TRBV21-1 and TRBJ2-1; TRBD2, the table's D call, was not compared with the DNA. TRBV21-1 is a pseudogene segment. The CDR3 extends over 17 amino acids. CDR3 nucleotide sequence: TGTGCCAGCAGCAAAGCCCCCTACTCGCGGACTAACAATGAGCAGTTCTTC. As protein: CASSKAPYSRTNNEQFF.

This clonotype appeared many times. This rearrangement joins TRBV10-1 to TRBJ2-3; D unclear. This CDR3 spans 15 amino acids. Germline loops: CDR1 WNHNN, CDR2 SYGVQD (reference sequence). V was cut by 0 bases and J by 2 bases, with 9 bases left in between. The CDR3 bases are TGCGCCAGCAGTGAGTCGGCTAATCCCACAGATACGCAGTATTTT. Translation: CASSESANPTDTQYF.

This clonotype showed up many times. The chain employs TRBV4-3 and TRBJ1-2, with D unclear. The V gene's germline CDR1 is LGHNA and CDR2 YSLEER. Trimming shortened V by 1 base and J by 6 bases, and 24 bases separated the two germline ends. The CDR3 consists of 18 residues. The CDR3 is CASSQVGFFSTLSNGYTF. CDR3 nucleotides: TGCGCCAGCAGCCAAGTGGGATTTTTTTCAACCCTATCGAATGGCTACACCTTC.

The gene calls are TRBV28 and TRBJ1-4; weak D call: TRBD1 (5 bases). Germline V lookup: CDR1 MDHEN, CDR2 SYDVKM. V was clipped by 5 bases and J by 7 bases, with 14 bases between them. The CDR3 runs to 14 residues. As DNA, the CDR3 is TGTGCCAGCAGTCCGACAGCTCAGGGTGAAAAACTGTTTTTT. Translating it yields CASSPTAQGEKLFF.

The sample holds a few counts of this clonotype. The rearrangement joins TRBV18 to TRBJ2-7; 9 bases map to TRBD1. Trimming took 4 bases from V and 7 from J; bases not matched to a gene: 8. Germline values: CDR1 KGHSH, CDR2 LQKENI. The CDR3 covers 14 residues. For the CDR3, the DNA is TGTGCCAGCTCACTCGGGACAGGGAGGGAAGAGCAGTACTTC. This sequence encodes CASSLGTGREEQYF.

In its sample, this clonotype was seen many times. The chain carries TRBV4-3 and TRBJ1-2; 8 positions agree with TRBD1. The length of the CDR3 is 15 residues. Germline loops: CDR1 LGHNA, CDR2 YSLEER. V was clipped by 0 bases and J by 8 bases; unmatched bases: 8. In nucleotides, the CDR3 is TGCGCCAGCAGCCAAGATCGCAGGGGGCGCGACGGCTACACCTTC. Translating gives CASSQDRRGRDGYTF.

This clonotype was counted ten times or more. This chain uses TRBV5-1 with TRBJ2-3; TRBD2 agrees at 7 bases. The CDR3 has 13 residues. The germline CDR1 and CDR2 sequences are SGHRS and YFSETQ. The junction had 9 bases not matched to a gene; V was cut back by 0 bases and J by 14 bases. The DNA for the CDR3 is TGCGCCAGCAGCTTGGAACCGACTTCGGGGGGGTATTTT. As protein: CASSLEPTSGGYF.

Many counts were recorded for this clonotype. This sequence joins TRBV4-3 and TRBJ2-7; 8 positions agree with TRBD1. The CDR3 spans 15 residues. The germline CDR1 and CDR2 sequences are LGHNA and YSLEER. Unmatched junction bases numbered 3, after V lost 2 bases and J lost 0 bases. In DNA form, the CDR3 reads TGCGCCAGCAGCCAAATAACAGGGGGCTCCTACGAGCAGTACTTC. This encodes CASSQITGGSYEQYF.

The sample holds many counts of this clonotype. In DNA, the CDR3 is TGTGCCAGCAGTTTTGAGGGGGTGGGCAAAAACATTCAGTACTTC. This codes for CASSFEGVGKNIQYF. This chain joins TRBV28 and TRBJ2-4, with D possibly being TRBD1 (6 bases). Germline V gene sequence: CDR1 MDHEN, CDR2 SYDVKM. V was clipped by 3 bases and J by 3 bases, with 12 bases between them. The CDR3 covers 15 residues.

The rearrangement joins TRBV9 to TRBJ2-1, with D unresolved. V shed 0 bases and J shed 9 bases, with 7 bases lying between them. The CDR3 is made up of 12 amino acids. Germline V gene data show CDR1 as SGDLS and CDR2 as YYNGEE. The CDR3 DNA reads TGTGCCAGCAGCGTAGTGGCTGGTGAGCAGTTCTTC. This translates into CASSVVAGEQFF.

The J gene is TRBJ1-1, the V gene TRBV5-6; D perhaps matches TRBD1 (5 bases). V gave up 0 bases and J gave up 4 bases, with 13 bases separating them. The length of the CDR3 is 15 residues. The germline V gene has CDR1 SGHDT and CDR2 YYEEEE. The CDR3 DNA reads as TGTGCCAGCAGCTTGGCCAGTCAGGGAGGCACTGAAGCTTTCTTT. Translating it yields CASSLASQGGTEAFF.

This clonotype was observed at least ten times. This chain connects TRBV6-6 to TRBJ2-1; 8 nucleotides align to TRBD1. The CDR3 is 15 residues long. Germline assignment: CDR1 MNHNY and CDR2 SVGAGI (reference sequence). Trimming took 4 bases from V and 8 from J; bases not matched to a gene: 10. CDR3 loop: CASSFPGGRLHEQFF. The CDR3 nucleotides read TGTGCCAGCAGTTTTCCAGGGGGCCGGTTGCATGAGCAGTTCTTC.

This clonotype has at least ten counts. The chain is built from TRBV6-1 and TRBJ1-2; D uncertain. The CDR3 covers 10 residues. The V gene's germline CDR1 is MNHNS and CDR2 SASEGT. Trimming cost V 4 bases and J 7 bases, with 4 bases left between them. The DNA for the CDR3 is TGTGCCAGCAGTGGGCCTGGCTACACCTTC. It specifies CASSGPGYTF.

Only a few counts were recorded for this clonotype. At one end, the junction sequence differs from germline, possibly due to a read error. The chain recombines TRBV4-2 with TRBJ1-5, with D uncertain. The V gene's germline CDR1 is LGHNA and CDR2 YNFKEQ. CDR3 length equals 14 residues. The CDR3 is CAGSHWTGNQPQHF. In nucleotides, the CDR3 is TGTGCCGGCAGCCATTGGACTGGAAATCAGCCCCAGCATTTT.